The present TCR beta chain was sequenced within a study of spatial heterogeneity in lung cancer. Study at large: The count of detected beta-chain sequences consistently exceeded that of alpha-chain sequences.

Germline CDR1 SGHNT, CDR2 YYREEE (reference sequence). The CDR3 length is 14 residues. V was trimmed by 0 bases and J by 3 bases, leaving 9 bases between them. Each molecule of TCR cDNA was tagged with one unique molecular identifier. One entry per CDR3 protein, called by TCRdb with MiXCR from the 5' RACE reads. Found here are just over 25,000 distinct CDR3 sequences, roughly 13% of them singletons; the top ten hold around 23%. Time point: sample taken at primary tumor resection. Whole RNA came from tumor, nontumor lung or frozen PBMC and was sequenced without being sorted. The genes are TRBV5-4 and TRBJ2-5; D is uncertain. Sequencing was performed on PBMCs, taken at surgery. The receptor's source is a female donor with early-stage non-small cell lung cancer. In DNA, the CDR3 is TGTGCCAGCAGCTTGGCCACGACTGAAGAGACCCAGTACTTC. Translating it yields CASSLATTEETQYF.